Shown below are 17 T cell receptor beta chains from a single sample sequenced in a study of post-analysis software for immune sequencing data. Study outcomes and limitations: About 5 TRBV segments were significantly more frequent in patients than in controls. TRBV5-6, TRBV5-1 and TRBV20-1 were among these segments.

No antigen has been assigned to these receptors. cDNA libraries of TCR beta carried unique molecular identifiers. TCRdb re-called the PCR reads through MiXCR, storing one row per CDR3 protein. Here the sample spans roughly 570,000 distinct CDR3 sequences, 30% to 40% being singletons. Material for sequencing was blood. These receptor sequences come from a girl aged 2-17 years with multiple sclerosis.

The rearrangement links TRBV20-1 to TRBJ2-2, with D perhaps matching TRBD1 (7 bases). The germline V gene encodes CDR1 DFQATT and CDR2 SNEGSKA (reference sequence). The germline V and J ends were trimmed by 1 base and 2 bases, with 11 bases remaining between them. The length of the CDR3 is 15 residues. CDR3 sequence (DNA): TGCAGTGCTAGAGTGCAGGGGGGTAACACCGGGGAGCTGTTTTTT. Its protein product is CSARVQGGNTGELFF.

This clonotype was observed a handful of times. The V and J genes are TRBV7-2 and TRBJ1-4, with a tentative D call TRBD1 (6 bases). CDR3 size: 14 residues. The germline V gene has CDR1 SGHTA and CDR2 FQGNSA. V gave up 5 bases and J gave up 3 bases, with 10 bases separating them. The CDR3 here is CASSRDISNEKLFF. CDR3 in DNA: TGTGCCAGCAGCCGGGACATTTCTAATGAAAAACTGTTTTTT.

J is TRBJ1-2 and V is TRBV2; 7 bases align to TRBD1. Looked up from germline, CDR1 is SNHLY and CDR2 is FYNNEI. This CDR3 is built from 13 residues. Trimming at V came to 7 bases and at J to 6 bases, leaving 8 bases not matched to a gene. The CDR3 nucleotides are TGTGCCAGCACTACCCGACAGGGAAATGGCTACACCTTC. Translating gives CASTTRQGNGYTF. The complete variable domain, with remaining parts taken from reference TRBV2 and TRBJ1-2, reads EPEVTQTPSHQVTQMGQEVILRCVPISNHLYFYWYRQILGQKVEFLVSFYNNEISEKSEIFDDQFSVERPDGSNFTLKIRSTKLEDSAMYFCASTTRQGNGYTFGSGTRLTVV.

V usage is TRBV12-3 or TRBV12-4 and J usage is TRBJ1-2; 9 nucleotides agree with TRBD1. The length of the CDR3 is 15 residues. Losses at the gene ends were 5 bases for V and 6 bases for J; bases not matched to a gene: 10. In DNA form, the CDR3 reads TGTGCCAGCAGTCCGTACAGGGGGCGCTTTGATGGCTACACCTTC. Its translation is CASSPYRGRFDGYTF.

This clonotype was observed a handful of times. This chain joins TRBV12-3 or TRBV12-4 and TRBJ2-1, with 13 bases that match TRBD2. V was pared by 5 bases and J by 6 bases, with 4 bases of the junction left unmatched. This CDR3 is built from 15 residues. The CDR3 sequence: CASSLGTSGANEQFF. Written as DNA, the CDR3 is TGTGCCAGCAGTCTCGGGACTAGCGGGGCCAATGAGCAGTTCTTC.

The V gene is TRBV3-1, the J gene TRBJ2-7; TRBD2 aligns across 9 bases. TRBJ2-5 explains the end of the DNA better; the J call may be wrong. CDR1 is LGHDT and CDR2 is YNNKEL in the germline V gene (reference sequence). The CDR3 length is 16 residues. DNA of the CDR3: TGTGCCAGCAGCCAAGAGGACAGCGGGGGGCAAGAGACCCAGTACTTC. Translating gives CASSQEDSGGQETQYF.

This clonotype was observed a handful of times. The chain joins TRBV7-2 to TRBJ2-3; D remains unclear. Trimming took 4 bases from V and 6 from J, leaving 11 bases between them. This CDR3 comprises 13 residues. The V gene's germline CDR1 is SGHTA and CDR2 FQGNSA. The CDR3 DNA reads TGTGCCAGCAGCTATGGACCGGTGGATACGCAGTATTTT. Amino acid sequence: CASSYGPVDTQYF.

This clonotype was observed a few times. This chain links TRBV20-1 with TRBJ2-3, with 7 bases matching TRBD2. Trimming at V came to 5 bases and at J to 6 bases, leaving 11 bases not matched to a gene. In germline, CDR1 is DFQATT, CDR2 SNEGSKA (reference sequence). This CDR3 spans 14 amino acids. The CDR3 DNA is TGCAGTGCTTCAACCCCTCACGGGGGGGATACGCAGTATTTT. It codes for CSASTPHGGDTQYF.

The chain carries TRBV5-1 and TRBJ1-1, with D possibly being TRBD1 (6 bases). Germline CDR1 is SGHRS and CDR2 is YFSETQ. V lost 4 bases, J lost 9 bases, and 19 bases lay in between. The CDR3 sequence is 14 residues long. CDR3 in DNA: TGCGCCAGCAGCGCGGGGACACTTGGATCCAAAGCTTTCTTT. It translates to CASSAGTLGSKAFF.

Concerning this clonotype itself: Just one base apart from a much larger clone, this may be a read error. This is likely a read error, given that the CDR3 carries no conserved phenylalanine or tryptophan at its end. This chain links TRBV7-9 with TRBJ2-7; D remains ambiguous. Germline CDR1 is SEHNR and CDR2 is FQNEAQ (reference sequence). There are 14 residues in the CDR3. The V end was cut by 1 base, the J end by 6 bases, with 13 bases between. This CDR3 is CASSLEWALGEQYC. CDR3 DNA sequence: TGTGCCAGCAGCTTAGAGTGGGCATTAGGCGAGCAGTACTGC.

The J gene is TRBJ1-6, the V gene TRBV20-1, with a tentative D call TRBD1 (6 bases). The CDR3 length is 14 residues. V was trimmed by 6 bases and J by 5 bases, leaving 14 bases between them. The germline V gene has CDR1 DFQATT and CDR2 SNEGSKA (reference sequence). DNA for the CDR3: TGCAGTGCAAACAGGGATCTGGATAATTCACCCCTCCACTTT. Its translation is CSANRDLDNSPLHF.

This clonotype turned up a few times. The V gene is TRBV4-1, the J gene TRBJ1-2; TRBD1 agrees at 7 bases. Germline assignment: CDR1 MGHRA and CDR2 YSYEKL. CDR3 length: 15 residues. The ends lost 4 bases at V and 4 bases at J; junction bases unmatched: 9. The CDR3 reads CASSPGGAIGYGYTF. The CDR3 DNA reads as TGCGCCAGCAGCCCAGGGGGGGCCATTGGCTATGGCTACACCTTC.

The chain has TRBV5-1 and TRBJ2-5; maybe TRBD2 (6 bases). Trimming left V 0 bases short and J 2 bases short, with 11 bases between. Germline lookup yields CDR1 SGHRS and CDR2 YFSETQ. The CDR3 is 15 residues long. CDR3 protein: CASSLGRGTQETQYF. The DNA for the CDR3 is TGCGCCAGCAGCTTGGGTCGGGGGACTCAAGAGACCCAGTACTTC.

A single count supports this clonotype. CDR3 nucleotides: TGTGCCAGCAGACCCCCCTGGGGGTTTGAGCAGTTCTTC. Translation: CASRPPWGFEQFF. V is TRBV7-9 and J is TRBJ2-1; D may be TRBD1 or TRBD2 (5 bases each). There are 13 residues in the CDR3. CDR1 and CDR2 (germline): SEHNR, FQNEAQ (reference sequence). V was pared by 6 bases and J by 9 bases, with 15 bases between.

CDR3 loop: CASSFEADYEQYF. CDR3 in DNA: TGCGCCAGCAGCTTTGAGGCAGACTACGAGCAGTACTTC. The chain recombines TRBV5-1 with TRBJ2-7; D not certain. Trimming cost V 2 bases and J 3 bases, with 9 bases left between them. Germline V gene sequence: CDR1 SGHRS, CDR2 YFSETQ. The CDR3 loop spans 13 amino acids.

This clonotype was picked up a small number of times. The chain joins TRBV27 to TRBJ2-5; 9 positions agree with TRBD1. Germline V lookup: CDR1 MNHEY, CDR2 SMNVEV (reference sequence). CDR3 length: 15 amino acids. The J segment lost 5 bases and the V segment lost 6 bases, leaving 10 bases of the junction unmatched. The CDR3, as DNA: TGTGCCAGCAGGACCCGGGACAGGGCTTGGGAGACCCAGTACTTC. Its translation is CASRTRDRAWETQYF.

The chain uses TRBV13 and TRBJ2-1, with 9 bases fitting TRBD2. This CDR3 spans 13 amino acids. The V gene end was trimmed by 3 bases and the J gene end by 12 bases; junction bases not matched to a gene: 6. Germline V gene data show CDR1 as PRHDT and CDR2 as FYEKMQ (reference sequence). For the CDR3, the DNA is TGTGCCAGCAGCTTCGCGGGGGGGCATAGGCAGTTCTTC. It encodes CASSFAGGHRQFF. The entire variable domain, with the rest obtained from reference TRBV13 and TRBJ2-1, is as follows: AAGVIQSPRHLIKEKRETATLKCYPIPRHDTVYWYQQGPGQDPQFLISFYEKMQSDKGSIPDRFSAQQFSDYHSELNMSSLELGDSALYFCASSFAGGHRQFFGPGTRLTVL.